These T cell receptor beta chains were read from a single sample in a study of regulatory T cells in long-lasting Graves disease. Via MiXCR, TCRdb re-called the multiplex PCR reads, giving one row per CDR3 protein. This table holds 400,000 to 450,000 distinct CDR3 sequences, 16% found once. These data were also reused for a study on T cells in Graves' hyperthyroidism and ophthalmopathy.

This material consisted of peripheral blood mononuclear cells (PBMCs), taken at new diagnosis, from a patient treated with antithyroid drugs. These receptors were obtained from a woman in her 30s with Graves disease. The CDR3 runs from the conserved cysteine through the conserved F or W. D genes are given only for firm matches. Size values are once, few and many counts, or a class for expanded clones, and some rows have none.

.	TRBV7-9	TRBJ1-6	.	TGTGCCAGCAGCTCCCGAGGAGGGGGAATTTCACCCCTCCACTTT	CASSSRGGGISPLHF
few	TRBV6-1	TRBJ2-6	.	TGTGCCAGCAGCGGGGATGCCGGGGGGGCCAACGTCCTGACTTTC	CASSGDAGGANVLTF
many	TRBV12-3/TRBV12-4	TRBJ2-1	TRBD1	TGTGCCAGCAGTTTTTCAGGGGGCAATGAGCAGTTCTTC	CASSFSGGNEQFF
.	TRBV24-1	TRBJ1-2	TRBD1	TGTGCCACCAGTGCCCCGGACAGGGGGAACTATGGCTACACCTTC	CATSAPDRGNYGYTF
many	TRBV6-2/TRBV6-3	TRBJ2-1	TRBD2	TGTGCCAGCAGTTACTTACTAGCGGAGCAGTTCTTC	CASSYLLAEQFF
.	TRBV7-9	TRBJ2-1	.	TGTGCCAGCAGCACCTCGGGAGCTAGATATGAGCAGTTCTTC	CASSTSGARYEQFF
.	TRBV3-1	TRBJ2-4	.	TGTGCCAGCAGACCCAATGGAGGGCCCAAAAACATTCAGTACTTC	CASRPNGGPKNIQYF
many	TRBV6-1	TRBJ2-2	.	TGTGCCAGCAGTGCTGCACTAGAGTGGGGGGAGCTGTTTTTT	CASSAALEWGELFF
many	TRBV6-1	TRBJ1-1	.	TGTGCCAGCAGCCAGGGAAGAGCTTTCTTT	CASSQGRAFF
many	TRBV12-3/TRBV12-4	TRBJ2-3	.	TGTGCCAGCAGTGATTCTAGAACCACAGATACGCAGTATTTT	CASSDSRTTDTQYF
.	TRBV28	TRBJ2-7	TRBD1	TGTGCCAGCAGACCGACCGGGACAGGGGGCTACGAGCAGTACTTC	CASRPTGTGGYEQYF
.	TRBV5-1	TRBJ2-5	.	TGCGCCAGCAGCTTGGATGGCAGGAGGGGACAAGAGACCCAGTACTTC	CASSLDGRRGQETQYF
.	TRBV5-1	TRBJ1-1	TRBD1	TGCGCCAGCAGCTTGGATGGACAGGGTATATCTGAAGCTTTCTTT	CASSLDGQGISEAFF